This entry lists 15 T cell receptor beta chains sequenced from one sample in a study of cytomegalovirus exposure and HLA in healthy donors. The PCR was carried out with 60 Vbeta primers and 13 Jbeta primers. The assay was immunoSEQ multiplex PCR, and TCRdb's table has in-frame clones only and misses some. The table has around 180,000 clones, more than 85% seen once. The sample taken for sequencing was PBMCs. The receptors originated from a girl in the first two years of life in good health and CMV-seronegative.

This chain joins TRBV5-8 and TRBJ2-2; TRBD2 agrees at 8 bases. Germline CDR1 reads SGHTS; CDR2 reads YDEGEE. The CDR3 loop spans 15 amino acids. J was trimmed by 3 bases and V by 2 bases; bases with no gene match: 3. The CDR3 DNA reads as TGTGCCAGCAGCTTAGCGGGAGTGGACACCGGGGAGCTGTTTTTT. Protein: CASSLAGVDTGELFF.

J is TRBJ2-3 and V is TRBV6-5; 7 bases line up with TRBD2. The V and J ends lost 2 bases and 5 bases, in that order; junction bases with no gene match: 4. CDR1 MNHEY and CDR2 SVGAGI come from the germline V gene. The CDR3 consists of 14 residues. The CDR3, as DNA: TGTGCCAGCAGTTACCGGACTAGAGGAGATACGCAGTATTTT. This sequence encodes CASSYRTRGDTQYF.

V usage is TRBV6-5 and J usage is TRBJ2-7; TRBD1 matches 8 bases. The V gene's germline CDR1 is MNHEY and CDR2 SVGAGI. This CDR3 has 15 amino acids. J gave up 6 bases and V 0 bases, and 7 bases lay outside the gene matches. The CDR3 sequence is CASSYSPGGYCEQYF. As DNA, the CDR3 is TGTGCCAGCAGTTACTCTCCAGGGGGCTACTGCGAGCAGTACTTC.

The rearrangement links TRBV4-2 to TRBJ2-4; TRBD2 matches at 10 bases. Trimming took 0 bases from V and 5 from J; bases not matched to a gene: 1. Per germline, CDR1 LGHNA and CDR2 YNFKEQ. CDR3 length: 15 amino acids. The CDR3 sequence: CASSQDLAGENIQYF. The CDR3 bases are TGTGCCAGCAGCCAAGATCTAGCGGGAGAAAACATTCAGTACTTC.

This clone has just a few counts. This chain links TRBV15 with TRBJ1-6; D possibly corresponds to TRBD1 (5 bases). V lost 5 bases and J 0 bases, leaving 8 bases between the germline ends. CDR3 length: 15 amino acids. The germline V gene has CDR1 LNHNV and CDR2 YYDKDF (reference sequence). The CDR3 DNA is TGTGCCACCAGCTACAGGAGCTCCTATAATTCACCCCTCCACTTT. It translates to CATSYRSSYNSPLHF.

The V and J genes are TRBV27 and TRBJ2-1, with a tentative D call TRBD1 (6 bases). This CDR3 is 16 amino acids long. The germline V gene has CDR1 MNHEY and CDR2 SMNVEV (reference sequence). Trimming cost V 6 bases and J 7 bases, with 22 bases left between them. The CDR3 nucleotides are TGTGCCAGCAGCTACTCCATCGGGGACAAGCCAAATGAGCAGTTCTTC. The encoded protein is CASSYSIGDKPNEQFF.

The chain has TRBV27 and TRBJ1-5, with 9 bases lining up with TRBD1. Per germline, CDR1 MNHEY and CDR2 SMNVEV (reference sequence). The CDR3 has 15 amino acids. V dropped 5 bases and J dropped 5; count of bases not matched to a gene: 7. CDR3 residues: CASSKGQGFHQPQHF. The CDR3 coding sequence is TGTGCCAGCAGTAAGGGACAGGGTTTTCATCAGCCCCAGCATTTT.

This chain joins TRBV5-1 and TRBJ2-3, with 11 bases that match TRBD1. From germline, CDR1 is SGHRS and CDR2 YFSETQ. J gave up 0 bases and V 8 bases, and 8 bases lay outside the gene matches. The CDR3 is made up of 16 amino acids. CDR3 sequence: CASSLGQGASTDTQYF. CDR3 DNA: TGCGCCAGTAGCCTAGGACAGGGGGCGAGCACAGATACGCAGTATTTT.

V is TRBV7-3 and J is TRBJ2-1; a weak D match, TRBD2 (5 bases). Germline assignment: CDR1 SGHTA and CDR2 FQGTGA. Trimming stripped 4 bases from V and 2 bases from J, with 24 bases between. This CDR3 is 19 amino acids long. The CDR3 DNA sequence: TGTGCCAGCAGCTCCCAGCACCGGGATCTGAGAAGGCCCTACAATGAGCAGTTCTTC. Protein sequence: CASSSQHRDLRRPYNEQFF.

The chain has TRBV10-1 and TRBJ2-3, with TRBD1 identical over 7 bases. The ends lost 0 bases at V and 5 bases at J; junction bases unmatched: 8. The length of the CDR3 is 16 residues. Germline CDR1 WNHNN, CDR2 SYGVQD (reference sequence). CDR3 residues: CASSESNRGRRDTQYF. DNA of the CDR3: TGCGCCAGCAGTGAGTCCAACAGGGGAAGGAGAGATACGCAGTATTTT.

V and J are TRBV2 and TRBJ1-2; 9 positions match TRBD1. V was clipped by 8 bases and J by 4 bases; unmatched bases: 2. CDR1 SNHLY and CDR2 FYNNEI come from the germline V gene. The CDR3 totals 12 residues. CDR3 region: CASQGQGYGYTF. CDR3 in DNA: TGTGCCAGCCAGGGACAGGGCTATGGCTACACCTTC.

The J gene is TRBJ1-5, the V gene TRBV5-4; TRBD1 might be the D (6 bases). V was clipped by 0 bases and J by 5 bases, with 12 bases between them. This CDR3 is built from 15 residues. Per germline, CDR1 SGHNT and CDR2 YYREEE (reference sequence). The CDR3 sequence is CASSLGGGADQPQHF. DNA of the CDR3: TGTGCCAGCAGCTTGGGAGGGGGTGCCGATCAGCCCCAGCATTTT. Together with reference TRBV5-4 and TRBJ1-5, the CDR3 gives the full variable domain: ETGVTQSPTHLIKTRGQQVTLRCSSQSGHNTVSWYQQALGQGPQFIFQYYREEENGRGNFPPRFSGLQFPNYSSELNVNALELDDSALYLCASSLGGGADQPQHFGDGTRLSIL.

This clone was recorded only once. The rearrangement joins TRBV6-5 to TRBJ1-1; D is possibly TRBD1 (6 bases). The CDR3 length is 14 residues. The germline V gene encodes CDR1 MNHEY and CDR2 SVGAGI. The V gene lost 7 bases and the J gene lost 5 bases, with 17 bases spanning the gap. CDR3 in amino acids: CASNQGGGGTEAFF. CDR3 bases: TGTGCCAGCAATCAGGGAGGGGGGGGAACTGAAGCTTTCTTT.

The chain couples TRBV14 to TRBJ2-2; no reliable D call. The germline V gene has CDR1 SGHDN and CDR2 FVKESK. Trimming removed 3 bases from V and 1 base from J, with 6 bases in between. This CDR3 region has 14 residues. CDR3 residues: CASSQRQNTGELFF. The DNA for the CDR3 is TGTGCCAGCAGCCAGCGACAGAACACCGGGGAGCTGTTTTTT.

The chain has TRBV7-8 and TRBJ1-5, with D perhaps TRBD1 (5 bases). Germline V lookup: CDR1 SGHVS, CDR2 FQNEAQ. There are 14 residues in the CDR3. V lost 2 bases and J 7 bases, leaving 12 bases between the germline ends. CDR3 bases: TGTGCCAGCAGCTTAAAGGGGCCACACCAGCCCCAGCATTTT. This encodes CASSLKGPHQPQHF.